This T cell receptor (beta chain) was identified during a study of monozygotic twins with inflammatory bowel disease. General study findings and limits: Repertoire similarity did not differ between concordant and discordant twins, perhaps due to limited power. Immunosuppressive treatments were not uniform, and this may have added variability to patient repertoires.

A word on this clonotype: Its antigen is as yet unknown.

The CDR3 length is 15 residues. Via template switching, UMIs carrying a 6-nucleotide sample barcode were introduced. From the 5' RACE reads, TCRdb lists one entry per CDR3 protein and no DNA. The sample holds approximately 400,000 distinct CDR3 sequences. The clonotype comes from a human donor with ulcerative colitis or Crohn's disease, or a healthy co-twin of an affected twin (not recorded which). V and J are TRBV12-3 or TRBV12-4 and TRBJ1-1; the D call from TCRdb, TRBD1, cannot be confirmed without DNA. Sequenced: blood. The CDR3 region is CASSPRQILDTEAFF.